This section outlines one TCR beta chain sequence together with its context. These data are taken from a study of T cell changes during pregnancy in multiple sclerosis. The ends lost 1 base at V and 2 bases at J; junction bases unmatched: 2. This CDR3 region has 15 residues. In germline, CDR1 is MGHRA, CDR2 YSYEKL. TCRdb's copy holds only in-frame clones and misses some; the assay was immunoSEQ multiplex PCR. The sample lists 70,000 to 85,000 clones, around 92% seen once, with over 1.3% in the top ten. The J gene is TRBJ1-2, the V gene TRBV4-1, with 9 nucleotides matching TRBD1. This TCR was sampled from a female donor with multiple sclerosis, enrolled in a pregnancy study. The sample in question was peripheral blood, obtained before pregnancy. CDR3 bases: TGCGCCAGCAGCCAAGCAGACAGGGGGAACTATGGCTACACCTTC. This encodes CASSQADRGNYGYTF.